This T cell receptor beta chain is drawn from a study of CD4 and CD8 cells across lung adenocarcinoma regions. The germline CDR1 and CDR2 sequences are MNHNS and SASEGT. The CDR3 has 16 amino acids. TCRdb ran MiXCR on the PCR reads and lists one entry per CDR3 protein. The sample carries approximately 25,000 distinct CDR3 sequences, approximately 53% recorded once. This TCR derives from a male donor with lung adenocarcinoma. The CD4 and CD8 labels of this study may be unreliable. This chain joins TRBV6-1 and TRBJ2-2; possible D gene TRBD2, 6 bases. The DNA end lines up better with TRBJ2-3; the J call may be wrong. The source material was CD8+ T cells from the center of a lung tumor. CDR3 amino acids: CASFKGGKENTGAQYF. Written as DNA, the CDR3 is TGTGCCAGCTTTAAGGGAGGAAAGGAGAACACCGGGGCGCAGTATTTT.